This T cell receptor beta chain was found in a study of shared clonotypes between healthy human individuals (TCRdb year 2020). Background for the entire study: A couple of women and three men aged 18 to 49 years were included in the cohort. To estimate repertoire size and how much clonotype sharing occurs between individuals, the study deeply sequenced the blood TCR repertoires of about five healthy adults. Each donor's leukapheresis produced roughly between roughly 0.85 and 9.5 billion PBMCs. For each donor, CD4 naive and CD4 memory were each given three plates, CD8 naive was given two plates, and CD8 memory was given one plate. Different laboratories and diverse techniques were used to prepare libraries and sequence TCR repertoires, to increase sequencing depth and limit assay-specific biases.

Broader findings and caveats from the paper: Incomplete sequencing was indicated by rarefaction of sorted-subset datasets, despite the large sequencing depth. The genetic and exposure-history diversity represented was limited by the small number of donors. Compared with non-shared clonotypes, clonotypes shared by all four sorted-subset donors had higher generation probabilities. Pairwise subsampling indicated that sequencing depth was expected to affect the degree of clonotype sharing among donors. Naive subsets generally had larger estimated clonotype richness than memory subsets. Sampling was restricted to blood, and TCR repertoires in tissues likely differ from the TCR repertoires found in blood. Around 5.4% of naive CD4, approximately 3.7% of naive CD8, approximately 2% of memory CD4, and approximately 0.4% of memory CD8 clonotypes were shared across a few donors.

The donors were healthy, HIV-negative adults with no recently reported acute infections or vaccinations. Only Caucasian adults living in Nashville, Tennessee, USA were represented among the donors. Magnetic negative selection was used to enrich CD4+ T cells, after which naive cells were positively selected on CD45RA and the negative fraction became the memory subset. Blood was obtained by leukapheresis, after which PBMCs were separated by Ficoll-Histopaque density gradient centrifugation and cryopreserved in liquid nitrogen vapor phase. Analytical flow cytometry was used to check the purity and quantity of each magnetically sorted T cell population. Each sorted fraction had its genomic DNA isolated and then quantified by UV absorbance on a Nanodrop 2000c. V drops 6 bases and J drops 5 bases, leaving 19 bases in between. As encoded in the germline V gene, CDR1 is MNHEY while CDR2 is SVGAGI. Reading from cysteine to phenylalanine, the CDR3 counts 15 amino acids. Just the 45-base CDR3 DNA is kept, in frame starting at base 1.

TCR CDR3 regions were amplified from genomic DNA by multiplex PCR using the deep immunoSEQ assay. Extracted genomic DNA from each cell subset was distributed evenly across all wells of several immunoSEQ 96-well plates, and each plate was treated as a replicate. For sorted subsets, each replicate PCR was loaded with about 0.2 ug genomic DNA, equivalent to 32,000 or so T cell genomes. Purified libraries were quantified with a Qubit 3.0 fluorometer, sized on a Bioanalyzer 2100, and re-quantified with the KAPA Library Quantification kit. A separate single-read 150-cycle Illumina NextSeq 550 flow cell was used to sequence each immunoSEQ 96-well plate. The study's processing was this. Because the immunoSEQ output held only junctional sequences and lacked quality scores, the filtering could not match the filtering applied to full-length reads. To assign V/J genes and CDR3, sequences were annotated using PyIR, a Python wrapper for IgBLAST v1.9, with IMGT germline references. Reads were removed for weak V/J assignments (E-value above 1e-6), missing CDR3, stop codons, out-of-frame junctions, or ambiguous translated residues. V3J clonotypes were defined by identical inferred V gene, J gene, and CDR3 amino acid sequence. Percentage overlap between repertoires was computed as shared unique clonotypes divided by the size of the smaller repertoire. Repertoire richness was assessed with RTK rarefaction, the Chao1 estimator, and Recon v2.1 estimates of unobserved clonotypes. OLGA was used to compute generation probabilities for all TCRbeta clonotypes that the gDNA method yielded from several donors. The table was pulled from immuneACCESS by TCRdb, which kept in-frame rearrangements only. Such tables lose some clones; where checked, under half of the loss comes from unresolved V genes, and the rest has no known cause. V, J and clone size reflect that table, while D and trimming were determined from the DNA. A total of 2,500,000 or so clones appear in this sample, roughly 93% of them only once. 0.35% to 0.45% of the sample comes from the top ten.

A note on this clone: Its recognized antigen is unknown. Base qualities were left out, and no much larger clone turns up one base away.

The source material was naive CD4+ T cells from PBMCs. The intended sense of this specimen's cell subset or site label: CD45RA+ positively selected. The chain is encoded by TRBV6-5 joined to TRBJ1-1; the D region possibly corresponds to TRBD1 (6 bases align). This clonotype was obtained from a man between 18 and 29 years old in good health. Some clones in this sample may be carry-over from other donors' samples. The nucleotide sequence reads TGTGCCAGCAGATGGGCCGGGGGGCGGAGGACTGAAGCTTTCTTT. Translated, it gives CASRWAGGRRTEAFF.